Listed below are T cell receptor beta chains from one sample, sequenced in a study of spatial heterogeneity in lung cancer. TCRdb redid the calling of the 5' RACE reads with MiXCR, one entry per CDR3 protein. The sample lists some 15,000 distinct CDR3 sequences; roughly 5.2% were seen once. Sequenced material: lung tumor tissue, taken at surgery. These receptors all come from a male donor with early-stage non-small cell lung cancer. Each CDR3 is given with its conserved first and last residue. Each record gives: V gene, D gene, clone size, J gene, CDR3 DNA, CDR3 protein. D genes are given only for firm matches. A row's size may be missing; if present it is once, few, many or a size class.

V gene: TRBV18; D gene: TRBD1; clone size: many; J gene: TRBJ2-1; CDR3 DNA: TGTGCCAGCTCAGCCGACAGGGGGCGAACCAACAATGAGCAGTTCTTC; CDR3 protein: CASSADRGRTNNEQFF
V gene: TRBV20-1; D gene: NA; clone size: few; J gene: TRBJ1-6; CDR3 DNA: TGCAGTGCTAGAGACCCGACAAGGGGGGCCTCCTATAATTCACCCCTCCACTTT; CDR3 protein: CSARDPTRGASYNSPLHF
V gene: TRBV5-6; D gene: NA; clone size: many; J gene: TRBJ1-2; CDR3 DNA: TGTGCCAGCAGCTTGGGAGGTAATGCCCATGGCTACACCTTC; CDR3 protein: CASSLGGNAHGYTF
V gene: TRBV9; D gene: NA; clone size: many; J gene: TRBJ2-3; CDR3 DNA: TGTGCCAGCAGCGTGACGAGCGGATACGAGCAGCTCGACACAGATACGCAGTATTTT; CDR3 protein: CASSVTSGYEQLDTDTQYF
V gene: TRBV29-1; D gene: NA; clone size: many; J gene: TRBJ1-2; CDR3 DNA: TGCAGCGTATTTGCCAACTATGGCTACACCTTC; CDR3 protein: CSVFANYGYTF
V gene: TRBV12-3/TRBV12-4; D gene: TRBD2; clone size: many; J gene: TRBJ2-1; CDR3 DNA: TGTGCCAGCATGCGGGAGAGCTCCTACAATGAGCAGTTCTTC; CDR3 protein: CASMRESSYNEQFF
V gene: TRBV3-1; D gene: NA; clone size: many; J gene: TRBJ2-7; CDR3 DNA: TGTGCCAGCAGCCAAGACTTGACAATCCGCTCCTACGAGCAGTACTTC; CDR3 protein: CASSQDLTIRSYEQYF
V gene: TRBV23-1; D gene: NA; clone size: many; J gene: TRBJ2-7; CDR3 DNA: TGCGCCACCAACTTGCGGCCCCTCTACGAGCAGTACTTC; CDR3 protein: CATNLRPLYEQYF
V gene: TRBV5-1; D gene: TRBD2; clone size: many; J gene: TRBJ2-5; CDR3 DNA: TGCGCCAGCAGCGCGACTAGCGGCCAAGAGACCCAGTACTTC; CDR3 protein: CASSATSGQETQYF
V gene: TRBV7-2; D gene: NA; clone size: many; J gene: TRBJ1-2; CDR3 DNA: TGTGCCAGCAGCCCCGAAACAAGGGGGGGGAACTATGGCTACACCTTC; CDR3 protein: CASSPETRGGNYGYTF
V gene: TRBV6-2/TRBV6-3; D gene: NA; clone size: many; J gene: TRBJ2-2; CDR3 DNA: TGTGCCAGCAGTAAACTAAACACCGGGGAGCTGTTTTTT; CDR3 protein: CASSKLNTGELFF
V gene: TRBV7-3; D gene: NA; clone size: many; J gene: TRBJ2-1; CDR3 DNA: TGTGCCAGCAGCCCTAGGGGGGGCGCGGGATACAATGAGCAGTTCTTC; CDR3 protein: CASSPRGGAGYNEQFF
V gene: TRBV10-3; D gene: NA; clone size: many; J gene: TRBJ1-1; CDR3 DNA: TGTGCCATCAGCATTACAGGGAGTGGGGCTGAAGCTTTCTTT; CDR3 protein: CAISITGSGAEAFF
V gene: TRBV28; D gene: NA; clone size: many; J gene: TRBJ2-5; CDR3 DNA: TGTGCCAGCGCAAGGGGTCAAGAGACCCAGTACTTC; CDR3 protein: CASARGQETQYF
V gene: TRBV7-3; D gene: NA; clone size: many; J gene: TRBJ2-5; CDR3 DNA: TGTGCCAGCAGTTGGAATTTGGGGGAGACCCAGTACTTC; CDR3 protein: CASSWNLGETQYF
V gene: TRBV6-2/TRBV6-3; D gene: NA; clone size: NA; J gene: TRBJ1-3; CDR3 DNA: TGTGCCAGCAGTAAACAGGGATCTGGAAACACCATATATTTT; CDR3 protein: CASSKQGSGNTIYF
V gene: TRBV3-1; D gene: NA; clone size: many; J gene: TRBJ1-2; CDR3 DNA: TGTGCCAGCAGCCAAGACCACAGGGCCGCCTATGGCTACACCTTC; CDR3 protein: CASSQDHRAAYGYTF
V gene: TRBV2; D gene: NA; clone size: many; J gene: TRBJ2-2; CDR3 DNA: TGTGCCAGGACAGGTTTGAACACCGGGGAGCTGTTTTTT; CDR3 protein: CARTGLNTGELFF
V gene: TRBV27; D gene: TRBD2; clone size: many; J gene: TRBJ2-7; CDR3 DNA: TGTGCCAGCAGTCGGTCTACGGGGGGTTCGTACGAGCAGTACTTC; CDR3 protein: CASSRSTGGSYEQYF
V gene: TRBV12-3/TRBV12-4; D gene: NA; clone size: many; J gene: TRBJ2-5; CDR3 DNA: TGTGCCAGCAGTTTAGGGGTCGCCGGGGCCCGGGAGACCCAGTACTTC; CDR3 protein: CASSLGVAGARETQYF
V gene: TRBV7-9; D gene: NA; clone size: many; J gene: TRBJ1-2; CDR3 DNA: TGTGCCAGCAGCTTAGATTCCAGCATCTATGGCTACACCTTC; CDR3 protein: CASSLDSSIYGYTF
V gene: TRBV7-3; D gene: NA; clone size: few; J gene: TRBJ1-1; CDR3 DNA: TGTGCCAGCAGCTTATACCCGTACAGGACGAACACTGAAGCTTTCTTT; CDR3 protein: CASSLYPYRTNTEAFF
V gene: TRBV5-1; D gene: NA; clone size: many; J gene: TRBJ1-4; CDR3 DNA: TGCGCCAGCAGCTGTCAGACCTCCGCGTGGACTAATGAAAAACTGTTTTTT; CDR3 protein: CASSCQTSAWTNEKLFF
V gene: TRBV7-2; D gene: NA; clone size: many; J gene: TRBJ2-1; CDR3 DNA: TGTGCCAGCAGCCCCGGCAATGAGCAGTTCTTC; CDR3 protein: CASSPGNEQFF
V gene: TRBV20-1; D gene: NA; clone size: many; J gene: TRBJ1-1; CDR3 DNA: TGCAGTGCTCAGGTGGATGGGCCGGCGGGAGCTTTCTTT; CDR3 protein: CSAQVDGPAGAFF
V gene: TRBV27; D gene: NA; clone size: many; J gene: TRBJ1-1; CDR3 DNA: TGTGCCAGCAGTTTATACGGGGCGCTCACTGAAGCTTTCTTT; CDR3 protein: CASSLYGALTEAFF
V gene: TRBV20-1; D gene: TRBD2; clone size: many; J gene: TRBJ2-7; CDR3 DNA: TGCAGTGCTAGAGGGACTAGCGGGACTCCTTTAGGCTACGAGCAGTACTTC; CDR3 protein: CSARGTSGTPLGYEQYF
V gene: TRBV6-5; D gene: NA; clone size: many; J gene: TRBJ2-1; CDR3 DNA: TGTGCCAGCAGACTAGCCACACACAATGAGCAGTTCTTC; CDR3 protein: CASRLATHNEQFF
V gene: TRBV10-2; D gene: NA; clone size: many; J gene: TRBJ1-2; CDR3 DNA: TGCGCCAGCAGTGACGCGGGGCGCGAAGAGGTCTATGGCTACACCTTC; CDR3 protein: CASSDAGREEVYGYTF
V gene: TRBV11-2; D gene: NA; clone size: many; J gene: TRBJ2-7; CDR3 DNA: TGTGCCAGCAGCTTAGATCAGTGGGCCCCCGAGCAGTACTTC; CDR3 protein: CASSLDQWAPEQYF
V gene: TRBV6-2/TRBV6-3; D gene: NA; clone size: many; J gene: TRBJ2-6; CDR3 DNA: TGTGCCAGCAGACGGGGAGGATCCCTCCTCGGGGCCAACGTCCTGACTTTC; CDR3 protein: CASRRGGSLLGANVLTF
V gene: TRBV12-3/TRBV12-4; D gene: TRBD1; clone size: many; J gene: TRBJ1-1; CDR3 DNA: TGTGCCAGCAGCCGACAGGGTCAGAACACTGAAGCTTTCTTT; CDR3 protein: CASSRQGQNTEAFF
V gene: TRBV11-2; D gene: NA; clone size: many; J gene: TRBJ2-1; CDR3 DNA: TGTGCCAGCAGCTTAGGTAACGATGAGCAGTTCTTC; CDR3 protein: CASSLGNDEQFF
V gene: TRBV7-2; D gene: TRBD1; clone size: many; J gene: TRBJ2-5; CDR3 DNA: TGTGCCAGCAGCTTAAGGGGGCCCCCTCAAGAGACCCAGTACTTC; CDR3 protein: CASSLRGPPQETQYF
V gene: TRBV20-1; D gene: NA; clone size: many; J gene: TRBJ1-6; CDR3 DNA: TGCAGTGCTAGGGACCTAGGTACCAATTCACCCCTCCACTTT; CDR3 protein: CSARDLGTNSPLHF
V gene: TRBV20-1; D gene: TRBD1; clone size: many; J gene: TRBJ1-6; CDR3 DNA: TGCAGTGCGGGACCCGGGACAGATAATTCACCCCTCCACTTT; CDR3 protein: CSAGPGTDNSPLHF
V gene: TRBV10-3; D gene: TRBD2; clone size: few; J gene: TRBJ2-1; CDR3 DNA: TGTGCCATCAGTTATGGCGGGAGGGCCAATGAGCAGTTCTTC; CDR3 protein: CAISYGGRANEQFF
V gene: TRBV5-6; D gene: NA; clone size: many; J gene: TRBJ2-3; CDR3 DNA: TGTGCCAGCAGCTTGTTCGGGGCTAGCGCAGACACAGATACGCAGTATTTT; CDR3 protein: CASSLFGASADTDTQYF
V gene: TRBV6-1; D gene: NA; clone size: many; J gene: TRBJ1-6; CDR3 DNA: TGTGCCAGCAGTTGGGACATATATAATTCACCCCTCCACTTT; CDR3 protein: CASSWDIYNSPLHF
V gene: TRBV7-2; D gene: NA; clone size: many; J gene: TRBJ1-1; CDR3 DNA: TGTGCCAGCAGCCAAGAGCGGGGGAGCACTGAAGCTTTCTTT; CDR3 protein: CASSQERGSTEAFF
V gene: TRBV15; D gene: TRBD1; clone size: many; J gene: TRBJ2-7; CDR3 DNA: TGTGCCACCAGCAGAGCTACGACAGGGATCTTTTCCGAGCAGTACTTC; CDR3 protein: CATSRATTGIFSEQYF
V gene: TRBV20-1; D gene: NA; clone size: many; J gene: TRBJ1-5; CDR3 DNA: TGCAGTGCCGCCGGGGGCAATCAGCCCCAGCATTTT; CDR3 protein: CSAAGGNQPQHF
V gene: TRBV3-1; D gene: TRBD1; clone size: many; J gene: TRBJ1-1; CDR3 DNA: TGTGCCAGCTGGGGGACAGCGAACACTGAAGCTTTCTTT; CDR3 protein: CASWGTANTEAFF
V gene: TRBV7-6; D gene: NA; clone size: many; J gene: TRBJ1-1; CDR3 DNA: TGTGCCAGCAGCTTAGATAATCGGCGGAACACTGAAGCTTTCTTT; CDR3 protein: CASSLDNRRNTEAFF
V gene: TRBV29-1; D gene: NA; clone size: many; J gene: TRBJ1-5; CDR3 DNA: TGCAGCGTTGAAACCAGAGACAATCAGCCCCAGCATTTT; CDR3 protein: CSVETRDNQPQHF
V gene: TRBV7-2; D gene: NA; clone size: many; J gene: TRBJ2-3; CDR3 DNA: TGTGCCAGCAGCTTAGGACACCTCGGAGGCCCAGATACGCAGTATTTT; CDR3 protein: CASSLGHLGGPDTQYF
V gene: TRBV20-1; D gene: NA; clone size: medium-sized; J gene: TRBJ1-1; CDR3 DNA: TGCAGTGCTAGAGGGTACACGGGGGGGGGCACTGAAGCTTTCTTT; CDR3 protein: CSARGYTGGGTEAFF
V gene: TRBV7-8; D gene: TRBD2; clone size: few; J gene: TRBJ2-1; CDR3 DNA: TGTGCCAGCAGCTTGCCCCTGACTAGCGGGTACAATGAGCAGTTCTTC; CDR3 protein: CASSLPLTSGYNEQFF
V gene: TRBV20-1; D gene: TRBD2; clone size: medium-sized; J gene: TRBJ2-3; CDR3 DNA: TGCAGTGCTAGGATTTCTAGCGGGAGCACAGATACGCAGTATTTT; CDR3 protein: CSARISSGSTDTQYF
V gene: TRBV7-2; D gene: NA; clone size: many; J gene: TRBJ1-5; CDR3 DNA: TGTGCCAGCAGCTTAGTAGGGCAGGGGAACCAGCCCCAGCATTTT; CDR3 protein: CASSLVGQGNQPQHF
V gene: TRBV12-3/TRBV12-4; D gene: NA; clone size: many; J gene: TRBJ1-4; CDR3 DNA: TGTGCCAGCAGTTTCGGTCAGGGAGGTGCTGAAAAACTGTTTTTT; CDR3 protein: CASSFGQGGAEKLFF
V gene: TRBV10-3; D gene: NA; clone size: many; J gene: TRBJ1-3; CDR3 DNA: TGTGCCATCAGTGACCACGACATCTCTGGAAACACCATATATTTT; CDR3 protein: CAISDHDISGNTIYF
V gene: TRBV20-1; D gene: TRBD2; clone size: many; J gene: TRBJ2-7; CDR3 DNA: TGCAGTGTGACTAAGCGGGGGAGGTACGAGCAGTACTTC; CDR3 protein: CSVTKRGRYEQYF
V gene: TRBV7-9; D gene: TRBD2; clone size: many; J gene: TRBJ2-3; CDR3 DNA: TGTGCCAGCAGCCAAGACCTTAGCGGGGCGGATACGCAGTATTTT; CDR3 protein: CASSQDLSGADTQYF
V gene: TRBV6-5; D gene: TRBD1; clone size: many; J gene: TRBJ2-1; CDR3 DNA: TGTGCCAGCAGTTCCGGGACAGGCTCCTACAATGAGCAGTTCTTC; CDR3 protein: CASSSGTGSYNEQFF
V gene: TRBV7-2; D gene: NA; clone size: many; J gene: TRBJ1-1; CDR3 DNA: TGTGCCAGCAGCTTAGATCCGGAGAACACTGAAGCTTTCTTT; CDR3 protein: CASSLDPENTEAFF
V gene: TRBV7-2; D gene: NA; clone size: medium-sized; J gene: TRBJ1-1; CDR3 DNA: TGTGCCAGCAGCTTCAGGGGTTCTGAAGCTTTCTTT; CDR3 protein: CASSFRGSEAFF
V gene: TRBV21-1; D gene: NA; clone size: medium-sized; J gene: TRBJ2-2; CDR3 DNA: TGTGCCAGCAGCAAATGGTACGGGACAGGGTTGTTCACCGGGGAGCTGTTTTTT; CDR3 protein: CASSKWYGTGLFTGELFF
V gene: TRBV7-6; D gene: NA; clone size: many; J gene: TRBJ2-3; CDR3 DNA: TGTGCCAGCAGCTTAAACACCCCCACAGATACGCAGTATTTT; CDR3 protein: CASSLNTPTDTQYF